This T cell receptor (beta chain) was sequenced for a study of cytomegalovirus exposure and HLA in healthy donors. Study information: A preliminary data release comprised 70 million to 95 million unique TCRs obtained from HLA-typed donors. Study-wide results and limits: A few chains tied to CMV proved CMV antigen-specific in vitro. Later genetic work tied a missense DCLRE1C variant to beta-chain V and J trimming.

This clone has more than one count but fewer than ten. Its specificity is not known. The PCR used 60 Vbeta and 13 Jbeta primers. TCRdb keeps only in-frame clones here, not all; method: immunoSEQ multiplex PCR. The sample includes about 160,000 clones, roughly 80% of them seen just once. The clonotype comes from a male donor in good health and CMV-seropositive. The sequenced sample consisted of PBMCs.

CDR3: CASSYGPLHYGYTF. The CDR3 nucleotides read TGTGCCAGCAGTTATGGCCCCTTGCACTATGGCTACACCTTC. The chain uses TRBV5-6 and TRBJ1-2, with D uncertain. Trimming removed 5 bases at V and 3 bases at J, with 14 bases between. Germline CDR1 SGHDT, CDR2 YYEEEE. This CDR3 is 14 amino acids long.